These T cell receptor beta chains were read from a single sample in a study of post-analysis software for immune sequencing data. TCRdb called the PCR reads again in MiXCR, with one record for every CDR3 protein. The sample includes approximately 730,000 distinct CDR3 sequences, 46% of them seen just once. Sequencing was carried out using blood. The receptors shown here come from a girl aged 5 to 17 with multiple sclerosis. Both conserved end residues are part of each CDR3. D genes are given only for firm matches. The size entry is marked missing in some rows and otherwise reads once, few, many or a size class.

v_gene	d_gene	j_gene	abundance	CDR3nt	CDR3aa
TRBV14	NA	TRBJ1-4	NA	TGTGCCAGCAGCCAAGGCGGGGCCGGTTTGAATGAAAAACTGTTTTTT	CASSQGGAGLNEKLFF
TRBV12-3/TRBV12-4	NA	TRBJ2-5	few	TGTGCCAGCAGTTTTTCGGGACCCGGAGAGACCCAGTACTTC	CASSFSGPGETQYF
TRBV20-1	TRBD2	TRBJ2-7	few	TGCAGTGCTTTAGGACTAGCGGACGATGTCGAGCAGTACTTC	CSALGLADDVEQYF
TRBV20-1	TRBD1	TRBJ1-5	once	TGCAGTGCTAGTCAGGGACAGAGCAATCAGCCCCAGCATTTT	CSASQGQSNQPQHF
TRBV12-3/TRBV12-4	NA	TRBJ2-6	NA	TGTGCCAGCAGCGTCTCTGGGGCCAACGCCCTGACTTTC	CASSVSGANALTF
TRBV4-2	TRBD2	TRBJ2-5	once	TGTGCCAGCAGCCAAGATGTTAGCGGGACGAAGACCCAGTACTTC	CASSQDVSGTKTQYF
TRBV7-8	NA	TRBJ2-4	NA	TGTGCCAGCAGAGGAGGGGATGGAAACATTCAGTACTTC	CASRGGDGNIQYF
TRBV20-1	NA	TRBJ2-1	NA	TGCAGTGCCTTAGACAGCTACAATGAGCAGTTCTTC	CSALDSYNEQFF
TRBV9	NA	TRBJ2-1	few	TGTGCCAGCAGCGTAGGAGGGGCAAATGAGCAGTTCTTC	CASSVGGANEQFF
TRBV7-3	TRBD1	TRBJ2-3	NA	TGTGCCAGCAGCTTGCGACAGGGGCCCACAGATACGCAGTATTTT	CASSLRQGPTDTQYF